The 13 T cell receptor beta chains below come from one sample, sequenced in a study of cytomegalovirus exposure and HLA in healthy donors. This PCR relied on a set of 60 Vbeta primers and 13 Jbeta primers. Libraries were prepared by immunoSEQ multiplex PCR; TCRdb keeps only in-frame clonotypes and omits some of them. The sample lists about 120,000 clones; approximately 70% were seen once. Material for sequencing was PBMCs. Receptor source: a man aged 25 to 40 in good health and CMV-seropositive.

V usage is TRBV9 and J usage is TRBJ1-6; a possible D gene is TRBD1 (5 bases). Germline CDR1 SGDLS, CDR2 YYNGEE. This CDR3 is built from 15 residues. Trimming removed 4 bases from V and 10 bases from J, with 18 bases in between. The CDR3 is CASSSTIGGGSPLHF. In DNA, the CDR3 is TGTGCCAGCAGCTCTACTATTGGGGGGGGGTCACCCCTCCACTTT.

The chain uses TRBV27 and TRBJ2-7; 12 bases fit TRBD2. Trimming at V came to 3 bases and at J to 2 bases, leaving 8 bases not matched to a gene. This CDR3 contains 17 residues. The germline CDR1 and CDR2 sequences are MNHEY and SMNVEV (reference sequence). CDR3 amino acids: CASSFSTSGRFPYEQYV. The CDR3 nucleotides are TGTGCCAGCAGTTTCTCGACTAGCGGGAGATTCCCCTACGAGCAGTACGTC.

This clone was observed a few times. The V call is TRBV12-5, the J call TRBJ2-5; no clear D gene. CDR3 length: 12 residues. V was clipped by 6 bases and J by 4 bases, with 9 bases between them. CDR1 LGHNT and CDR2 FRNRAP come from the germline V gene. The CDR3 protein is CASGLEVETQYF. The CDR3 region has the DNA TGTGCTAGTGGACTTGAGGTAGAGACCCAGTACTTC.

CDR3 DNA sequence: TGCAGCGTTGAAGGGGGCTTCGGGCAGTTCTTC. Its protein product is CSVEGGFGQFF. This rearrangement joins TRBV29-1 to TRBJ2-1, with D possibly being TRBD1 (5 bases). Germline CDR1 reads SQVTM; CDR2 reads ANQGSEA. The ends were cut back, 1 base at V and 12 bases at J, with 10 bases in the middle. CDR3 length: 11 residues.

The V call is TRBV5-6, the J call TRBJ1-1; no definite D call. Trimming removed 6 bases from V and 1 base from J, with 10 bases in between. Germline-derived CDR1 and CDR2 are SGHDT and YYEEEE. The CDR3 runs 13 residues. The chain's CDR3 is CASIKTPNTEAFF. CDR3 coding DNA: TGTGCCAGCATCAAAACACCGAACACTGAAGCTTTCTTT.

V is TRBV5-3 and J is TRBJ1-6; D possibly corresponds to TRBD1 (6 bases). TRBV5-3 is an ORF for which the function is uncertain. The CDR3 has 14 amino acids. V was pared by 0 bases and J by 6 bases, with 7 bases between. The CDR3 sequence is CARSLAGVNSPLHF. CDR3 nucleotide sequence: TGTGCCAGAAGCTTGGCAGGGGTTAATTCACCCCTCCACTTT.

The count of this clone is one. The V gene is TRBV5-1, the J gene TRBJ1-1, with 7 nucleotides matching TRBD1. V lost 0 bases to trimming and J lost 0 bases; unmatched junction nucleotides: 8. Per germline, CDR1 SGHRS and CDR2 YFSETQ. This CDR3 is 17 amino acids long. CDR3 region: CASSLGAYRGLNTEAFF. CDR3 DNA sequence: TGCGCCAGCAGCTTGGGGGCCTACAGGGGTTTGAACACTGAAGCTTTCTTT.

A few counts support this clone. The chain has TRBV2 and TRBJ1-1; D gene ambiguous. Germline values: CDR1 SNHLY, CDR2 FYNNEI. CDR3 length equals 13 residues. Trimming removed 7 bases at V and 0 bases at J, with 9 bases between. The DNA of the CDR3 is TGTGCCAGCAAGGAGTTCCTGAACACTGAAGCTTTCTTT. Encoded protein: CASKEFLNTEAFF.

On this clone itself: The conserved phenylalanine or tryptophan normally closing the CDR3 is absent here, so this likely arose from a read error. The DNA is omitted, as the CDR3 cannot be located on it reliably, and the CDR3 follows TCRdb's listing. The J gene is TRBJ1-1, the V gene TRBV20-1; the D call in the table, TRBD1, was not verified against the DNA. Per the germline V gene, CDR1 is DFQATT and CDR2 is SNEGSKA (reference sequence). Inclusive of both ends, the CDR3 amounts to 10 amino acids. CDR3 protein: CSAYQGGKRL.

This clone was observed a handful of times. CDR3 nucleotides: TGTGCCAGCACTTTCCGGCGGGAGACCACAGATACGCAGTATTTT. Translated, it gives CASTFRRETTDTQYF. The genes are TRBV13 and TRBJ2-3, with TRBD2 matching 7 bases. This CDR3 is 15 amino acids long. Trimming at V came to 7 bases and at J to 2 bases, leaving 9 bases not matched to a gene. Germline V gene sequence: CDR1 PRHDT, CDR2 FYEKMQ (reference sequence).

The J gene is TRBJ2-5, the V gene TRBV30, with 7 bases lining up with TRBD1. Trimming at V came to 0 bases and at J to 7 bases, leaving 11 bases not matched to a gene. This CDR3 has 15 residues. Germline V CDR1 and CDR2: GTSNPN, SVGIG (reference sequence). The CDR3 here is CAWSVLVTGKVTQYF. For the CDR3, the DNA is TGTGCCTGGAGTGTACTGGTGACAGGGAAGGTGACCCAGTACTTC.

The chain joins TRBV27 to TRBJ1-5; 7 bases align to TRBD1. V was clipped by 3 bases and J by 11 bases; unmatched bases: 25. The CDR3 consists of 19 residues. The germline CDR1 and CDR2 sequences are MNHEY and SMNVEV (reference sequence). CDR3 in amino acids: CASSFNPTGALIIGGAQHF. DNA of the CDR3: TGTGCCAGCAGTTTTAACCCCACAGGGGCCCTGATTATAGGGGGAGCCCAGCATTTT.

This clone has just one count. The genes are TRBV6-5 and TRBJ2-1; D remains ambiguous. Trimming cost V 0 bases and J 9 bases, with 18 bases left between them. The CDR3 is 16 residues long. CDR1 MNHEY and CDR2 SVGAGI come from the germline V gene. CDR3: CASSYSFLGERREQFF. CDR3 sequence (DNA): TGTGCCAGCAGTTACTCCTTTCTCGGAGAGCGACGTGAGCAGTTCTTC.